This TCR beta chain is drawn from a study of T cells in tuberculosis. Study-level information: In South Africa, adults with active tuberculosis were compared with IGRA-negative and latently infected IGRA-positive adolescents. Study-wide points: Shorter CDR3-alpha in active tuberculosis partly drove smaller distances. Classification accuracy was 80% to 90% (AUROC 0.90) with the GMM-specific repertoire.

Worth noting for this clone: Antigen unknown.

Method: immunoSEQ multiplex PCR; TCRdb's copy keeps in-frame clones and lacks some. This table holds around 39,000 clones, approximately 93% found once. Each donor contributed about 100,000 T cells on average, unsorted. Germline V gene lookup returns CDR1 SGHVS and CDR2 FQNEAQ. CDR3 length: 15 amino acids. Trimming took 1 base from V and 3 from J, leaving 12 bases between them. The chain has TRBV7-8 and TRBJ1-2, with a weak D call TRBD1 (5 bases). The clonotype originates from a donor between 10 and 29 years old with latent tuberculosis or without tuberculosis infection. Specimen: PBMCs. The CDR3 nucleotides are TGTGCCAGCAGCTTAGGCGGCAGGGTGGACTATGGCTACACCTTC. It codes for CASSLGGRVDYGYTF.